The 13 T cell receptor beta chains given below trace back to one sample, sequenced in a study of shared clonotypes between healthy human individuals. The data were produced by immunoSEQ multiplex PCR, yet TCRdb's version contains in-frame clones alone and is incomplete. Of 2 million to 2.5 million clones listed, about nine tenths are singletons. The sequencing input was naive CD4+ T cells from PBMCs. The subset was: CD45RA+ positively selected. The receptors were sampled from a man younger than 30 in good health. Some clones in this sample may be carry-over from other donors' samples.

The V gene is TRBV19, the J gene TRBJ1-2, with 10 nucleotides matching TRBD1. Germline V lookup: CDR1 LNHDA, CDR2 SQIVND (reference sequence). The CDR3 extends over 15 amino acids. The V and J ends lost 5 bases and 5 bases, in that order; junction bases with no gene match: 8. CDR3 residues: CASSPDRGQSYGYTF. CDR3 DNA: TGTGCCAGTAGTCCTGACAGGGGGCAATCTTATGGCTACACCTTC. Together with reference TRBV19 and TRBJ1-2, the CDR3 gives the full variable domain: DGGITQSPKYLFRKEGQNVTLSCEQNLNHDAMYWYRQDPGQGLRLIYYSQIVNDFQKGDIAEGYSVSREKKESFPLTVTSAQKNPTAFYLCASSPDRGQSYGYTFGSGTRLTVV.

The gene calls are TRBV10-2 and TRBJ1-1; 8 nucleotides align to TRBD1. The germline gives CDR1 WSHSY, CDR2 SAAADI. Trimming took 0 bases from V and 1 from J; bases not matched to a gene: 7. CDR3 size: 17 residues. CDR3 loop: CASSESRQGSRNTEAFF. The CDR3, as DNA: TGCGCCAGCAGTGAGTCTAGACAGGGGAGTCGGAACACTGAAGCTTTCTTT.

This chain connects TRBV6-5 to TRBJ2-5; 7 bases are shared with TRBD1. Looked up from germline, CDR1 is MNHEY and CDR2 is SVGAGI. The V and J ends lost 5 bases and 1 base, in that order; junction bases with no gene match: 4. This CDR3 is 14 amino acids long. The CDR3 spells CASSLRQGQETQYF. The CDR3 DNA is TGTGCCAGCAGTCTCAGACAGGGCCAAGAGACCCAGTACTTC.

This sequence joins TRBV19 and TRBJ1-3, with D uncertain. Trimming stripped 10 bases from V and 2 bases from J, with 15 bases between. Germline V gene data show CDR1 as LNHDA and CDR2 as SQIVND (reference sequence). The CDR3 covers 14 residues. For the CDR3, the DNA is TGTGCCACCTCATTCGGTGCAGCTGGAAACACCATATATTTT. Protein sequence: CATSFGAAGNTIYF.

The chain employs TRBV29-1 and TRBJ1-1, with 10 bases aligning to TRBD1. The CDR3 totals 14 residues. Germline loops: CDR1 SQVTM, CDR2 ANQGSEA. Trimming at V came to 7 bases and at J to 0 bases, leaving 5 bases not matched to a gene. In DNA, the CDR3 is TGCAGCGCCTCGACAGGGGGCCTGAACACTGAAGCTTTCTTT. Protein: CSASTGGLNTEAFF.

The chain carries TRBV19 and TRBJ2-7, with 10 bases that match TRBD1. J lost 4 bases, V lost 5 bases, and 5 bases had no gene match. Germline lookup yields CDR1 LNHDA and CDR2 SQIVND (reference sequence). The CDR3 loop spans 14 amino acids. The CDR3 nucleotides read TGTGCCAGTAGTGAGCCGGGACAGGGGTACGAGCAGTACTTC. This translates into CASSEPGQGYEQYF.

The chain links TRBV7-2 to TRBJ2-2; D might be TRBD2 (5 bases). The V gene lost 1 base and the J gene lost 3 bases, with 9 bases spanning the gap. Germline V gives CDR1 SGHTA, CDR2 FQGNSA. The CDR3 totals 15 residues. CDR3: CASSLGLLDTGELFF. CDR3 sequence (DNA): TGTGCCAGCAGCTTAGGTCTACTAGACACCGGGGAGCTGTTTTTT.

CDR3 in DNA: TGTGCCAGCAGTCCCCTTCTTGGATCCCGAGGAAACACCATATATTTT. It is translated as CASSPLLGSRGNTIYF. This chain uses TRBV28 with TRBJ1-3; no firm D call. Looked up from germline, CDR1 is MDHEN and CDR2 is SYDVKM. The CDR3 runs to 16 residues. Trimming took 5 bases from V and 4 from J, leaving 18 bases between them. Using reference TRBV28 and TRBJ1-3 for the parts outside the CDR3, the full variable domain is DVKVTQSSRYLVKRTGEKVFLECVQDMDHENMFWYRQDPGLGLRLIYFSYDVKMKEKGDIPEGYSVSREKKERFSLILESASTNQTSMYLCASSPLLGSRGNTIYFGEGSWLTVV.

The chain couples TRBV4-1 to TRBJ1-5; D uncertain. V shed 4 bases and J shed 5 bases, with 12 bases lying between them. The CDR3 is 14 amino acids. Germline V CDR1 and CDR2: MGHRA, YSYEKL. The CDR3 loop is CASSRIHEDQPQHF. Written as DNA, the CDR3 is TGCGCCAGCAGCCGAATACATGAGGATCAGCCCCAGCATTTT.

This chain uses TRBV5-6 with TRBJ1-2; D is unresolved. Germline V lookup: CDR1 SGHDT, CDR2 YYEEEE. Between the trimmed V and J ends, which lost 2 bases and 7 bases, there was a span of 18 bases. The CDR3 has 15 residues. CDR3 nucleotides: TGTGCCAGCAGCTTCCGGAGAGGTGTTGAGGTTGGCTACACCTTC. It specifies CASSFRRGVEVGYTF.

The CDR3: CASNLPPFF. The CDR3 DNA is TGTGCCAGCAACCTCCCCCCCTTCTTC. The J gene is TRBJ2-1, the V gene TRBV7-2; D is unclear. The CDR3 runs to 9 residues. Germline loops: CDR1 SGHTA, CDR2 FQGNSA. The V gene lost 7 bases and the J gene lost 16 bases, with 11 bases spanning the gap.

The CDR3 sequence: CASSSPRSAGYNEQFF. The CDR3 region has the DNA TGTGCCAGCAGTTCCCCCCGTAGTGCTGGCTACAATGAGCAGTTCTTC. This chain links TRBV6-5 with TRBJ2-1, with unresolved D. Germline V CDR1 and CDR2: MNHEY, SVGAGI. The CDR3 has 16 residues. Trimming stripped 4 bases from V and 3 bases from J, with 16 bases between.

Worth noting for this clone: This CDR3 is also generated by other DNA sequences in the sample. The chain carries TRBV9 and TRBJ2-1; weak D call: TRBD1 (5 bases). This CDR3 spans 15 amino acids. V was pared by 0 bases and J by 2 bases, with 9 bases between. Looked up from germline, CDR1 is SGDLS and CDR2 is YYNGEE. CDR3 sequence reads: CASSVEGLPYNEQFF. Written as DNA, the CDR3 is TGTGCCAGCAGCGTAGAGGGGTTGCCCTACAATGAGCAGTTCTTC.